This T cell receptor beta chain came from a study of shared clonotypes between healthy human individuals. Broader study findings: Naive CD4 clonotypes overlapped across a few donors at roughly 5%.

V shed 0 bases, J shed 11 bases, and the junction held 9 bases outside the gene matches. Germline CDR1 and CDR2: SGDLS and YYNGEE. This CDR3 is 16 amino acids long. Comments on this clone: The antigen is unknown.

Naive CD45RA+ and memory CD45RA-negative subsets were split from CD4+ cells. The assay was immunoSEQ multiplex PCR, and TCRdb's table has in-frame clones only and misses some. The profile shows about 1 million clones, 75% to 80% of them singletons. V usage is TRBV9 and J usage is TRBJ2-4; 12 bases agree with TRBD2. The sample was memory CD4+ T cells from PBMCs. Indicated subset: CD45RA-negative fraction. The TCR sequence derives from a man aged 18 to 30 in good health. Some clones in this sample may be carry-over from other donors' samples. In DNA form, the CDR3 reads TGTGCCAGCAGCGTAGCGACTAGCGGGAGTTTTTCGGTTCAGTACTTC. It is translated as CASSVATSGSFSVQYF.